Given below is one TCR beta chain in context. Its antigen specificity is not known. The input lacks base qualities; no much larger clone sits a single base away. These data are taken from a study of blood T cell repertoires in COVID-19 (dated by TCRdb to between 2020 and 2021). Background on the whole study: Collaborator samples came from the United States, Italy and Spain and covered acute and convalescent phases of COVID-19. The prospective study material was composed of cDNA or gDNA derived from T cells, B-cell-depleted T cells, or PBMCs. The dataset comprised deeply sampled blood TCRbeta repertoires from subjects exposed to, actively infected with, or recovered from COVID-19. The repertoires were released in a freely available public database intended as a resource for research on the immune response to SARS-CoV-2. The samples were drawn from two sources: the first 160 participants of the ongoing ImmuneRACE study, and 950 to 1,500 subjects contributed by 6 global collaborators. The sample metadata nearly always contained a de-identified subject ID, COVID-19 status, age in years and sex. Where available, HLA class I and class II types were obtained from metadata supplied by the sample provider rather than from assay-based typing. The full study reports these points: The amount of clinical and demographic metadata varied by source and participant and was provided uncurated.

TCRbeta CDR3 regions were amplified from genomic DNA using the immunoSEQ Assay, a bias-controlled multiplex PCR. The published analysis was carried out like this. The number of nucleated cells in each sample was estimated by amplification of reference gene primers within the assay. To quantify the absolute abundance of each unique TCRbeta CDR3 rearrangement, sequence reads were collapsed and filtered. For each sample, productive Simpson clonality was calculated as the square root of Simpson's diversity index over productive rearrangements. The immuneACCESS repertoire file appears here via TCRdb, limited to in-frame rearrangements. These files lack a portion of the clones; in checked studies, under half of the deficit traces to unresolved V genes, and the cause of the others is not known. From that table come the V and J calls and clone size; the DNA was used to work out D and trimming. Here the sample has about 170,000 clones; about four fifths occur a single time. Over 2% of the sample comes from the top ten.

Collaborating institutions collected whole blood in K2EDTA tubes following their own protocols. Collaborator samples were shipped for TCRbeta analysis as frozen whole blood, isolated PBMCs, or DNA extracted from either sample type. Trimming takes 5 bases off V and 9 bases off J; junction bases not matched to a gene: 10. From the cysteine through the phenylalanine, the CDR3 covers 14 amino acids. Of all the DNA, just the CDR3 is kept, 42 bases in frame from base 1. CDR1 and CDR2, looked up from the germline V gene, are SGHAT and FQNNGV. In this chain, TRBV11-2 is recombined with TRBJ2-1, with 7 middle bases fitting TRBD2. Sequencing input: peripheral blood. The sequence was collected from a human donor with acute or convalescent COVID-19. The donor label of this sample is uncertain. The CDR3 reads CASSQEAGDREQFF. Read as DNA, the sequence is TGTGCCAGCAGCCAGGAGGCGGGAGATCGTGAGCAGTTCTTC.